This TCR beta chain derives from a study of blood T cell repertoires in COVID-19. CDR1 KGHSH and CDR2 LQKENI come from the germline V gene. The CDR3 sequence is 15 residues long. J gave up 5 bases and V 5 bases, and 11 bases lay outside the gene matches. Profiling relied on immunoSEQ multiplex PCR, and the TCRdb table lists in-frame clones only, not all of them. The top ten hold about 2.5% of the sample, which has roughly 260,000 clones, about 90% seen once. The sample was peripheral blood. The receptor comes from a woman between 45 and 60 years old with acute or convalescent COVID-19. This chain joins TRBV18 and TRBJ2-7; 8 bases fit TRBD1. The CDR3 region is CASSTLGQGVNEQYF. The CDR3 DNA reads TGTGCCAGCTCAACGCTTGGACAGGGAGTGAACGAGCAGTACTTC.